These 24 T cell receptor beta chains were sequenced from one sample in a study of CD8+ T cells in alopecia areata. Sequencing relied on a cDNA template that was reverse transcribed from extracted RNA. Repertoires were generated with immunoSEQ multiplex PCR, while TCRdb's copy carries only in-frame clones and drops some. The data hold 100,000 to 150,000 clones, with roughly 55% observed a single time. Treatment given: oral pan-JAK inhibitor, 5-10 mg twice daily. This specimen was CD4+ T cells sorted from blood, taken at week 4, from a patient treated with tofacitinib. The receptor source for this set is a human donor with alopecia areata.

This clone turned up a few times. V usage is TRBV7-9 and J usage is TRBJ2-4; TRBD2 agrees at 11 bases. CDR3 length: 17 residues. V was clipped by 5 bases and J by 0 bases; unmatched bases: 6. Germline-derived CDR1 and CDR2 are SEHNR and FQNEAQ (reference sequence). CDR3 nucleotide sequence: TGTGCCAGCAGCCGACTAGCGGGAAGCCTAGCCAAAAACATTCAGTACTTC. Residues: CASSRLAGSLAKNIQYF. The complete variable domain, with remaining parts taken from reference TRBV7-9 and TRBJ2-4, reads DTGVSQNPRHKITKRGQNVTFRCDPISEHNRLYWYRQTLGQGPEFLTYFQNEAQLEKSRLLSDRFSAERPKGSFSTLEIQRTEQGDSAMYLCASSRLAGSLAKNIQYFGAGTRLSVL.

The V and J genes are TRBV23-1 and TRBJ2-3, with 7 bases lining up with TRBD2. TRBV23-1 falls under the ORF class, with uncertain function. This CDR3 comprises 17 residues. With 4 bases clipped from V and 2 bases from J, the junction kept 12 bases outside the gene matches. The CDR3 spells CASSLRPRREITDTQYF. In DNA, the CDR3 is TGCGCCAGCAGTCTCAGGCCTAGGCGGGAGATCACAGATACGCAGTATTTT.

This clone was found a few times. This sequence joins TRBV5-8 and TRBJ2-5, with 11 nucleotides matching TRBD2. Germline V gene lookup returns CDR1 SGHTS and CDR2 YDEGEE. This CDR3 comprises 16 residues. The V gene end was trimmed by 1 base and the J gene end by 1 base; junction bases not matched to a gene: 3. The CDR3 loop is CASSLYLAGGQETQYF. CDR3 in DNA: TGTGCCAGCAGCTTGTACCTAGCGGGAGGCCAAGAGACCCAGTACTTC. Complete variable domain (other parts from reference TRBV5-8 and TRBJ2-5): EAGVTQSPTHLIKTRGQQATLRCSPISGHTSVYWYQQALGLGLQFLLWYDEGEERNRGNFPPRFSGRQFPNYSSELNVNALELEDSALYLCASSLYLAGGQETQYFGPGTRLLVL.

The count of this clone is one. The rearrangement joins TRBV7-2 to TRBJ1-2; 7 nucleotides match TRBD1. This CDR3 has 13 amino acids. The V gene end was trimmed by 5 bases and the J gene end by 8 bases; junction bases not matched to a gene: 8. Germline values: CDR1 SGHTA, CDR2 FQGNSA. The CDR3 DNA reads TGTGCCAGCAGCAGCGACAGGGTCCTGGGCTACACCTTC. This translates into CASSSDRVLGYTF.

The table lists this clone with a few counts. The rearrangement joins TRBV6-1 to TRBJ1-5; 9 nucleotides line up with TRBD1. Trimming took 6 bases from V and 5 from J; bases not matched to a gene: 5. The CDR3 is 14 residues long. Per the germline V gene, CDR1 is MNHNS and CDR2 is SASEGT. In DNA form, the CDR3 reads TGTGCCAGCAGATTCCGGGACAGGGATCAGCCCCAGCATTTT. Amino acid sequence: CASRFRDRDQPQHF.

This clone has more than one count but fewer than ten. V and J are TRBV4-3 and TRBJ2-2; D is unresolved. V lost 0 bases to trimming and J lost 8 bases, with 13 bases between them. Germline CDR1 and CDR2: LGHNA and YSLEER. CDR3 size: 15 residues. The CDR3 DNA follows: TGCGCCAGCAGCCAAGAGGGTCGATTTGGAGGGGAGCTGTTTTTT. Translation gives CASSQEGRFGGELFF.

The chain combines TRBV29-1 with TRBJ2-1; 7 bases fit TRBD2. Looked up from germline, CDR1 is SQVTM and CDR2 is ANQGSEA. With 8 bases clipped from V and 0 bases from J, the junction kept 13 bases outside the gene matches. The CDR3 runs 16 residues. CDR3: CSSTPPGGSSYNEQFF. DNA of the CDR3: TGCAGCTCCACCCCCCCCGGCGGGAGCTCCTACAATGAGCAGTTCTTC.

This rearrangement joins TRBV30 to TRBJ2-7; D ambiguous. The germline gives CDR1 GTSNPN, CDR2 SVGIG (reference sequence). This CDR3 is 12 amino acids long. Trimming shortened V by 0 bases and J by 4 bases, and 7 bases separated the two germline ends. The CDR3 protein is CAWSVRVYEQYF. The DNA of the CDR3 is TGTGCCTGGAGTGTTAGAGTATACGAGCAGTACTTC.

The chain carries TRBV29-1 and TRBJ2-5; 7 bases are a match to TRBD1. Germline lookup yields CDR1 SQVTM and CDR2 ANQGSEA. The CDR3 is made up of 14 amino acids. The V and J ends lost 4 bases and 4 bases, in that order; junction bases with no gene match: 9. The DNA of the CDR3 is TGCAGCGTTGCGGCGACAGGGCCGGGAGAGACCCAGTACTTC. This sequence encodes CSVAATGPGETQYF.

The chain couples TRBV5-1 to TRBJ2-5, with D possibly matching TRBD2 (6 bases). The CDR3 runs 16 residues. Trimming stripped 2 bases from V and 5 bases from J, with 19 bases between. CDR1 is SGHRS, CDR2 YFSETQ, per germline. DNA of the CDR3: TGCGCCAGCAGCTTCTTACGGGACTCCAGGGTTGAGACCCAGTACTTC. Translated, it gives CASSFLRDSRVETQYF.

The J gene is TRBJ1-4, the V gene TRBV28; 8 nucleotides agree with TRBD1. Germline V CDR1 and CDR2: MDHEN, SYDVKM. The CDR3 runs 16 residues. After removal of 5 bases from V and 8 bases from J, the junction contained 13 bases not matched to a gene. CDR3 nucleotide sequence: TGTGCCAGCAGTCCTCGACAGGGGCGGGCTGAGGAAAAACTGTTTTTT. The encoded protein is CASSPRQGRAEEKLFF. Together with reference TRBV28 and TRBJ1-4, the CDR3 gives the full variable domain: DVKVTQSSRYLVKRTGEKVFLECVQDMDHENMFWYRQDPGLGLRLIYFSYDVKMKEKGDIPEGYSVSREKKERFSLILESASTNQTSMYLCASSPRQGRAEEKLFFGSGTQLSVL.

This sequence joins TRBV5-1 and TRBJ2-3; TRBD1 is a possible D gene (5 bases). V lost 0 bases to trimming and J lost 6 bases, with 17 bases between them. Germline CDR1 SGHRS, CDR2 YFSETQ. This CDR3 is 16 amino acids long. The CDR3 nucleotides are TGCGCCAGCAGCTTGGGACAGCTAAGCCAGGTGGATACGCAGTATTTT. Translating gives CASSLGQLSQVDTQYF.

The rearrangement links TRBV30 to TRBJ1-5; possible D gene TRBD1, 6 bases. The CDR3 spans 13 residues. V was shortened by 4 bases and J by 1 base, with 8 bases between the two germline ends. Germline V gene lookup returns CDR1 GTSNPN and CDR2 SVGIG (reference sequence). The CDR3, as DNA: TGTGCCTGGAACAGGGAGAGCAATCAGCCCCAGCATTTT. This gives the protein CAWNRESNQPQHF.

A few counts support this clone. The chain has TRBV4-3 and TRBJ2-5; TRBD1 might be the D (5 bases). This CDR3 has 15 amino acids. The germline CDR1 and CDR2 sequences are LGHNA and YSLEER. Trimming took 0 bases from V and 2 from J, leaving 10 bases between them. The CDR3 reads CASSQDATVQETQYF. As DNA, the CDR3 is TGCGCCAGCAGCCAAGATGCGACAGTTCAAGAGACCCAGTACTTC.

V gene TRBV29-1 combines with J gene TRBJ1-2; perhaps TRBD1 as D (6 bases). This CDR3 is 11 amino acids long. CDR1 is SQVTM and CDR2 is ANQGSEA in the germline V gene. V was clipped by 0 bases and J by 8 bases, with 7 bases between them. CDR3 sequence: CSVEEGGGYTF. The CDR3 DNA reads as TGCAGCGTTGAAGAAGGGGGAGGCTACACCTTC.

The V call is TRBV30, the J call TRBJ2-1; D might be TRBD2 (5 bases). V dropped 4 bases and J dropped 8 bases, with 18 bases sitting between them. The CDR3 extends over 14 amino acids. Germline loops: CDR1 GTSNPN, CDR2 SVGIG (reference sequence). The CDR3 region is CAWNLRGTGDEQFF. The CDR3 DNA is TGTGCCTGGAACCTCCGGGGAACCGGGGATGAGCAGTTCTTC.

The chain has TRBV13 and TRBJ1-6; D is unclear. Germline V CDR1 and CDR2: PRHDT, FYEKMQ (reference sequence). The CDR3 is 12 residues long. V gave up 2 bases and J gave up 9 bases, with 5 bases separating them. Here the CDR3 reads CASSLITSPLHF. In DNA, the CDR3 is TGTGCCAGCAGCTTAATTACTTCACCCCTCCACTTT. The full variable domain, in which reference TRBV13 and TRBJ1-6 provide the parts outside the CDR3, is AAGVIQSPRHLIKEKRETATLKCYPIPRHDTVYWYQQGPGQDPQFLISFYEKMQSDKGSIPDRFSAQQFSDYHSELNMSSLELGDSALYFCASSLITSPLHFGNGTRLTVT.

This clone was recorded once. J is TRBJ1-1 and V is TRBV25-1; D might be TRBD1 (5 bases). The V gene's germline CDR1 is MGHDK and CDR2 SYGVNS. V was clipped by 2 bases and J by 0 bases, with 10 bases between them. The CDR3 length is 15 residues. The CDR3 nucleotides are TGTGCCAGCAGTGAACCAGGGACTATGAACACTGAAGCTTTCTTT. It translates to CASSEPGTMNTEAFF.

The V gene is TRBV30, the J gene TRBJ2-5; either TRBD1 or TRBD2 may supply D (6 bases each). Germline-derived CDR1 and CDR2 are GTSNPN and SVGIG (reference sequence). CDR3 length: 13 residues. Trimming removed 0 bases at V and 3 bases at J, with 8 bases between. In DNA, the CDR3 is TGTGCCTGGAGTGTAAGGGGGGAAGAGACCCAGTACTTC. It specifies CAWSVRGEETQYF.

The chain uses TRBV28 and TRBJ1-1, with no clear D. V lost 1 base to trimming and J lost 5 bases, with 8 bases between them. Germline V gene sequence: CDR1 MDHEN, CDR2 SYDVKM. This CDR3 spans 13 amino acids. CDR3 sequence (DNA): TGTGCCAGCAGTTTATATCCGGGGACTGAAGCTTTCTTT. As protein: CASSLYPGTEAFF.

This chain links TRBV6-5 with TRBJ2-7; no clear D gene. The CDR3 has 15 amino acids. Germline CDR1 MNHEY, CDR2 SVGAGI. The germline V and J ends were trimmed by 2 bases and 1 base, with 12 bases remaining between them. The CDR3 DNA follows: TGTGCCAGCAGTTACGAGGTCCTCGGGTCCTACGAGCAGTACTTC. Protein: CASSYEVLGSYEQYF.

This clone appeared a few times. The V and J genes are TRBV29-1 and TRBJ2-1, with D perhaps being TRBD1 or TRBD2 (5 bases each). This CDR3 is 13 amino acids long. V was cut by 6 bases and J by 8 bases, with 17 bases left in between. The germline CDR1 and CDR2 sequences are SQVTM and ANQGSEA. As DNA, the CDR3 is TGCAGCGTCTCCGCCCACGGGGACGATGAGCAGTTCTTC. This sequence encodes CSVSAHGDDEQFF.

This clone appeared a single time. The rearrangement uses TRBV29-1 and TRBJ2-1, with a tentative D call TRBD2 (6 bases). Per germline, CDR1 SQVTM and CDR2 ANQGSEA. The ends were cut back, 4 bases at V and 3 bases at J, with 22 bases in the middle. The CDR3 has 17 amino acids. CDR3 bases: TGCAGCGTTGTCGGTGGTAGGGGACTCGCCGTCTACAATGAGCAGTTCTTC. Its translation: CSVVGGRGLAVYNEQFF.

In its sample, this clone was seen a few times. The chain combines TRBV27 with TRBJ1-2; D not resolved. V was shortened by 8 bases and J by 0 bases, with 22 bases between the two germline ends. Per germline, CDR1 MNHEY and CDR2 SMNVEV (reference sequence). The CDR3 has 17 amino acids. The CDR3 nucleotides read TGTGCCAGCTCGGGAACCGGGAGCCTCAACCCTAACTATGGCTACACCTTC. Translating gives CASSGTGSLNPNYGYTF.